One and the same sample provided the 25 T cell receptor beta chains below, sequenced in a study of shared clonotypes between healthy human individuals. Profiling relied on immunoSEQ multiplex PCR, and the TCRdb table lists in-frame clones only, not all of them. The data contain some 650,000 clones, around 97% of them seen just once; the ten biggest clones take up 0.055% to 0.07%. Sequencing used naive CD4+ T cells sorted from blood. The subset was: CD45RA+ positively selected. Source of these receptors: a woman aged 30 to 39 in good health.

The chain links TRBV2 to TRBJ1-1, with a possible D match to TRBD1 (6 bases). The V end lost 5 bases, the J end lost 3 bases, and 10 bases lay between the germline ends. Germline CDR1 reads SNHLY; CDR2 reads FYNNEI. This CDR3 spans 13 amino acids. CDR3 nucleotides: TGTGCCAGCAGTAAACAGGGTTACACTGAAGCTTTCTTT. It specifies CASSKQGYTEAFF.

V is TRBV11-2 and J is TRBJ2-5, with 8 bases matching TRBD2. The CDR3 spans 16 residues. CDR1 is SGHAT, CDR2 FQNNGV, per germline. V lost 5 bases, J lost 6 bases, and 14 bases stayed unmatched. The CDR3 loop reads CASSPLREGGKKTQYF. The CDR3 DNA sequence: TGTGCCAGCAGCCCGCTACGGGAGGGGGGGAAAAAGACCCAGTACTTC.

This rearrangement joins TRBV28 to TRBJ2-1; TRBD1 matches at 7 bases. Trimming cost V 5 bases and J 6 bases; bases outside gene matches: 13. The CDR3 covers 16 residues. Germline loops: CDR1 MDHEN, CDR2 SYDVKM. The CDR3 loop is CASSPPGGTGSNEQFF. The CDR3 DNA sequence: TGTGCCAGCAGTCCCCCAGGGGGTACGGGTAGCAATGAGCAGTTCTTC.

The J gene is TRBJ1-5, the V gene TRBV19; D not certain. This CDR3 spans 12 amino acids. CDR1 is LNHDA and CDR2 is SQIVND in the germline V gene (reference sequence). Trimming removed 5 bases from V and 5 bases from J, with 7 bases in between. The CDR3 DNA reads as TGTGCCAGTAGTCCGTTGGATCAGCCCCAGCATTTT. Amino acid sequence: CASSPLDQPQHF.

For this clone: Germline and junction disagree at one end, which may indicate a read error. V is TRBV9 and J is TRBJ2-7, with TRBD1 matching 8 bases. This CDR3 contains 16 residues. The germline gives CDR1 SGDLS, CDR2 YYNGEE. CDR3 sequence: CASSAAPTGVTAELYF. CDR3 nucleotides: TGTGCCAGCAGCGCCGCCCCGACAGGGGTCACGGCCGAGCTGTACTTC.

The V call is TRBV6-5, the J call TRBJ2-7; TRBD2 aligns across 8 bases. The J segment lost 5 bases and the V segment lost 2 bases, leaving 11 bases of the junction unmatched. Germline lookup yields CDR1 MNHEY and CDR2 SVGAGI. This CDR3 contains 16 residues. CDR3 DNA: TGTGCCAGCAGTTACGGCCTCGGGCTAGCGGGTCACGAGCAGTACTTC. Translation: CASSYGLGLAGHEQYF.

The chain carries TRBV7-7 and TRBJ2-1; 8 bases line up with TRBD2. J was trimmed by 8 bases and V by 3 bases; bases with no gene match: 9. CDR3 length: 15 residues. CDR1 SSHAT and CDR2 FNYEAQ come from the germline V gene (reference sequence). In DNA form, the CDR3 reads TGTGCCAGCAGCTTGCCGGGACTAGTTTCCGATGAGCAGTTCTTC. Amino acids: CASSLPGLVSDEQFF.

This clone was detected ten times or more. At the DNA level, this CDR3 is encoded by other sequences in the same sample as well. The chain is built from TRBV5-1 and TRBJ2-5; D unresolved. Trimming took 2 bases from V and 1 from J, leaving 0 bases between them. CDR3 length: 11 residues. The germline V gene encodes CDR1 SGHRS and CDR2 YFSETQ. The CDR3: CASSFQETQYF. CDR3 DNA: TGCGCCAGCAGCTTCCAAGAGACCCAGTACTTC.

V gene TRBV30 combines with J gene TRBJ2-5; no definite D call. The last part of the DNA fits TRBJ2-7 better; the J call may be wrong. The germline gives CDR1 GTSNPN, CDR2 SVGIG (reference sequence). The CDR3 contains 12 residues. CDR3 sequence: CAWSKSSYEQYF. The CDR3 DNA sequence: TGTGCCTGGAGTAAGAGCTCCTACGAGCAGTACTTC.

V usage is TRBV7-9 and J usage is TRBJ2-1; D is possibly TRBD2 (6 bases). This CDR3 comprises 14 residues. Germline CDR1 is SEHNR and CDR2 is FQNEAQ (reference sequence). The germline V and J ends were trimmed by 1 base and 12 bases, with 16 bases remaining between them. The chain's CDR3 is CASSLVGLTGRQFF. CDR3 DNA: TGTGCCAGCAGCTTAGTGGGGCTAACCGGGAGGCAGTTCTTC. Full variable domain (outside the CDR3, taken from reference TRBV7-9 and TRBJ2-1): DTGVSQNPRHKITKRGQNVTFRCDPISEHNRLYWYRQTLGQGPEFLTYFQNEAQLEKSRLLSDRFSAERPKGSFSTLEIQRTEQGDSAMYLCASSLVGLTGRQFFGPGTRLTVL.

CDR3 bases: TGTGCCAGCAGCGTCGGATGGGACATCGAATATGCTTTCTTT. Its protein product is CASSVGWDIEYAFF. The chain links TRBV9 to TRBJ1-1, with D possibly TRBD1 on 6 matching bases. Germline V lookup: CDR1 SGDLS, CDR2 YYNGEE. V was pared by 2 bases and J by 11 bases, with 19 bases between. This CDR3 has 14 amino acids.

The chain has TRBV6-1 and TRBJ2-1; possibly TRBD1 for D (5 bases). Trimming shortened V by 3 bases and J by 2 bases, and 17 bases separated the two germline ends. Germline V gene lookup returns CDR1 MNHNS and CDR2 SASEGT. This CDR3 spans 17 amino acids. CDR3 loop: CASSDTLDIPPYNEQFF. In DNA form, the CDR3 reads TGTGCCAGCAGTGACACCCTGGACATTCCACCCTACAATGAGCAGTTCTTC.

The rearrangement joins TRBV5-1 to TRBJ1-2; 9 nucleotides line up with TRBD1. V shed 5 bases and J 3 bases; nucleotides not matched to a gene: 2. The V gene's germline CDR1 is SGHRS and CDR2 YFSETQ. CDR3 length: 13 amino acids. The CDR3 DNA reads as TGCGCCAGCAGTTGGGACAGGGACTATGGCTACACCTTC. It translates to CASSWDRDYGYTF.

The chain has TRBV27 and TRBJ2-5; 8 bases fit TRBD2. Germline V gene lookup returns CDR1 MNHEY and CDR2 SMNVEV (reference sequence). This CDR3 spans 16 amino acids. The J segment lost 4 bases and the V segment lost 2 bases, leaving 9 bases of the junction unmatched. This chain's CDR3 is CASSLRTGGRTETQYF. The DNA for the CDR3 is TGTGCCAGCAGTTTACGTACGGGAGGGCGTACAGAGACCCAGTACTTC.

The rearrangement uses TRBV6-1 and TRBJ2-3, with D possibly matching TRBD1 (5 bases). Germline-derived CDR1 and CDR2 are MNHNS and SASEGT. V was cut by 8 bases and J by 4 bases, with 16 bases left in between. This CDR3 contains 14 residues. This CDR3 is CASRKVQGPDTQYF. DNA of the CDR3: TGTGCCAGCCGGAAGGTGCAGGGTCCAGATACGCAGTATTTT.

The gene calls are TRBV28 and TRBJ1-2; no reliable D call. The CDR3 consists of 14 residues. With 2 bases removed from V and 4 bases from J, the gap between germline ends came to 11 bases. Germline V gives CDR1 MDHEN, CDR2 SYDVKM. The CDR3 is CASSLPRTAYGYTF. The CDR3 DNA reads TGTGCCAGCAGTTTACCCCGGACGGCCTATGGCTACACCTTC.

The genes are TRBV28 and TRBJ2-1; D gene uncertain. The germline gives CDR1 MDHEN, CDR2 SYDVKM. V dropped 6 bases and J dropped 6 bases, with 15 bases sitting between them. The CDR3 consists of 14 residues. The CDR3 nucleotides are TGTGCCAGCAGCGTATCGAACCGGGTCAATGAGCAGTTCTTC. Encoded protein: CASSVSNRVNEQFF.

The V and J genes are TRBV28 and TRBJ2-7; 9 positions agree with TRBD1. Germline-derived CDR1 and CDR2 are MDHEN and SYDVKM. V was clipped by 7 bases and J by 5 bases; unmatched bases: 9. This CDR3 is built from 14 residues. CDR3 loop: CASTLDRGIDEQYF. DNA for the CDR3: TGTGCCAGCACCCTAGACAGGGGGATAGACGAGCAGTACTTC.

The V and J genes are TRBV19 and TRBJ2-7, with 7 bases lining up with TRBD1. Germline V CDR1 and CDR2: LNHDA, SQIVND (reference sequence). The CDR3 sequence is 16 residues long. Trimming removed 3 bases from V and 3 bases from J; junction bases left unmatched: 11. The CDR3 nucleotides read TGTGCCAGTAGTATGGGTGTCCTAGGGACAGACTACGAGCAGTACTTC. Residues: CASSMGVLGTDYEQYF.

Here the CDR3 reads CASSPQGGVFSYNEQFF. In DNA, the CDR3 is TGCGCCAGCAGCCCTCAAGGGGGGGTCTTTTCCTACAATGAGCAGTTCTTC. The chain couples TRBV5-1 to TRBJ2-1, with D perhaps TRBD2 (7 bases). V lost 4 bases and J lost 1, with 18 bases in between. The CDR3 runs 17 residues. Germline V lookup: CDR1 SGHRS, CDR2 YFSETQ.

The chain has TRBV28 and TRBJ2-2; D is unclear. Germline assignment: CDR1 MDHEN and CDR2 SYDVKM. V was pared by 7 bases and J by 3 bases, with 3 bases between. The CDR3 is 11 amino acids. The CDR3 here is CASTYTGELFF. The CDR3 DNA sequence: TGTGCCAGCACCTACACCGGGGAGCTGTTTTTT.

The rearrangement joins TRBV28 to TRBJ2-1; 9 bases fit TRBD2. With 1 base clipped from V and 4 bases from J, the junction kept 26 bases outside the gene matches. There are 23 residues in the CDR3. Germline CDR1 is MDHEN and CDR2 is SYDVKM. CDR3 sequence: CASSLSGTWTLATAGGPYNEQFF. As DNA, the CDR3 is TGTGCCAGCAGTTTATCCGGAACTTGGACCCTCGCCACCGCGGGAGGGCCATACAATGAGCAGTTCTTC.

The CDR3 DNA is TGTGCCTGCAAGAGGGACAACACCGGGGAGCTGTTTTTT. Protein: CACKRDNTGELFF. The J gene is TRBJ2-2, the V gene TRBV7-9; D tentatively reads TRBD1 or TRBD2 (5 bases each). The germline CDR1 and CDR2 sequences are SEHNR and FQNEAQ (reference sequence). The CDR3 runs to 13 residues. The V gene lost 11 bases and the J gene lost 2 bases, with 12 bases spanning the gap.

V and J are TRBV28 and TRBJ1-3; D is perhaps TRBD1 (5 bases). Per the germline V gene, CDR1 is MDHEN and CDR2 is SYDVKM. This CDR3 has 15 amino acids. V was clipped by 4 bases and J by 4 bases, with 14 bases between them. The CDR3 region has the DNA TGTGCCAGCAGTTCCGGCAGGGTGGAGGGAAACACCATATATTTT. It yields the protein CASSSGRVEGNTIYF. The full variable domain, completed using reference TRBV28 and TRBJ1-3, is DVKVTQSSRYLVKRTGEKVFLECVQDMDHENMFWYRQDPGLGLRLIYFSYDVKMKEKGDIPEGYSVSREKKERFSLILESASTNQTSMYLCASSSGRVEGNTIYFGEGSWLTVV.

The chain recombines TRBV29-1 with TRBJ2-1; D may be TRBD2 (5 bases). The CDR3 extends over 15 amino acids. Germline V gives CDR1 SQVTM, CDR2 ANQGSEA. The V end was cut by 3 bases, the J end by 3 bases, with 15 bases between. CDR3 residues: CSVEIDYLLYNEQFF. Here the CDR3 DNA reads TGCAGCGTTGAGATCGACTACCTCCTCTACAATGAGCAGTTCTTC.